The entry below describes one T cell receptor (beta chain). Its antigen has not been determined. There are no base qualities to consult, and no much larger clone falls within one base. CDR1 LGHDT and CDR2 YNNKEL are derived from the germline V gene (reference sequence). Cut back by 2 bases and 2 bases, the V and J ends lie 12 bases apart. From the cysteine through the phenylalanine, the CDR3 covers 15 amino acids. Only the CDR3 region is kept as DNA, spanning 45 bases read in frame from base 1. This sample is part of a study of control samples from healthy donors and cancer patients (dated by TCRdb to the early 2020s). Library construction relied on the immunoSEQ multiplex PCR assay. Entries here come from immuneACCESS through TCRdb and include only in-frame sequences with V and J called. Some clones fail to appear in such tables; in the studies checked, an unresolved V gene covers under half of the shortfall, and the cause of the remainder is unknown. For this sample there are about 130,000 clones; over 75% appear just once. 1.5% to 2% of the sample is held by the ten biggest clonotypes.

The V and J genes are TRBV3-1 (or the pseudogene TRBV3-2) and TRBJ2-5, with no reliable assignment of the D segment. This TCR was recovered from a man aged 18 to 30 in good health. Material: blood. CDR3 reads: CASSQLRQLQETQYF. The sequenced DNA: TGTGCCAGCAGCCAACTCAGGCAGCTACAAGAGACCCAGTACTTC.